This T cell receptor (beta chain) was obtained from a study of beta chain features in type 1 diabetes. Via the markers CD45RO/CCR7/CD25/CD127/CD95/CD27, stem cell-like memory, regulatory, central memory and naive CD4+ cells were sorted. Germline-derived CDR1 and CDR2 are SGHTA and FQGNSA. J lost 6 bases, V lost 4 bases, and 11 bases had no gene match. The CDR3 runs 15 residues. What was sequenced were expressed TCRB transcripts, since all of the isolated RNA had been reverse transcribed. Assay used: immunoSEQ multiplex PCR; TCRdb lists only in-frame clones, some missing. The profile shows approximately 140,000 clones, around 7% of them singletons. At least ten counts were recorded for this clone.

The sequence was collected from a woman aged 25-40 years in good health. The chain links TRBV7-2 to TRBJ2-7, with 8 positions matching TRBD2. The sequencing sample was made of central memory CD4+ T cells from blood. CDR3 sequence: CASSSTGTRGREQYF. The CDR3 region has the DNA TGTGCCAGCAGCTCAACCGGGACTAGAGGTCGCGAGCAGTACTTC.